One and the same sample provided the 20 T cell receptor beta chains below, sequenced in a study of blood T cell repertoires in COVID-19. Sequenced by immunoSEQ multiplex PCR; TCRdb stores in-frame clones only, minus some. Of nearly 250,000 clones listed, around 88% are singletons. Sequencing input: peripheral blood. Receptor source: a woman older than 75 with COVID-19, enrolled during active disease.

The chain couples TRBV5-4 to TRBJ1-1, with TRBD1 matching over 7 bases. V shed 2 bases and J 2 bases; nucleotides not matched to a gene: 3. Germline V CDR1 and CDR2: SGHNT, YYREEE (reference sequence). The CDR3 has 14 residues. DNA for the CDR3: TGTGCCAGCAGCTTAACAGGGGATAACACTGAAGCTTTCTTT. Amino acid sequence: CASSLTGDNTEAFF.

This clone occurred a few times. V and J are TRBV30 and TRBJ1-5; possibly TRBD1 for D (5 bases). CDR3 length: 12 amino acids. From germline, CDR1 is GTSNPN and CDR2 SVGIG (reference sequence). Trimming cost V 2 bases and J 7 bases, with 9 bases left between them. The CDR3 DNA follows: TGTGCCTGGAGTAGGACAAAACAGCCCCAGCATTTT. Protein product: CAWSRTKQPQHF.

This clone was seen just once. The chain carries TRBV28 and TRBJ1-5, with a possible D match to TRBD1 (5 bases). V was clipped by 1 base and J by 3 bases, with 7 bases between them. Germline CDR1 MDHEN, CDR2 SYDVKM. The length of the CDR3 is 14 residues. This chain's CDR3 is CASSLLGDNQPQHF. The CDR3 coding sequence is TGTGCCAGCAGTTTATTAGGGGACAATCAGCCCCAGCATTTT.

This clone was observed a handful of times. The genes are TRBV28 and TRBJ1-1; 9 bases are shared with TRBD1. The CDR3 runs to 12 residues. Germline values: CDR1 MDHEN, CDR2 SYDVKM. The junction had 5 bases not matched to a gene; V was cut back by 5 bases and J by 10 bases. In DNA form, the CDR3 reads TGTGCCAGCAGTGCCCCGGACAGGGGAGCTTTCTTT. It codes for CASSAPDRGAFF. The variable domain in full, completed from reference TRBV28 and TRBJ1-1, reads DVKVTQSSRYLVKRTGEKVFLECVQDMDHENMFWYRQDPGLGLRLIYFSYDVKMKEKGDIPEGYSVSREKKERFSLILESASTNQTSMYLCASSAPDRGAFFGQGTRLTVV.

The J gene is TRBJ1-3, the V gene TRBV7-8; D is undetermined. In germline, CDR1 is SGHVS, CDR2 FQNEAQ. V lost 1 base, J lost 1 base, and 8 bases lay in between. The CDR3 is made up of 15 amino acids. CDR3 amino acids: CASSLGLSSGNTIYF. The CDR3, as DNA: TGTGCCAGCAGCTTAGGTCTTAGTTCTGGAAACACCATATATTTT.

CDR3 nucleotides: TGTGCCAGCAGTTTACGGCGGACAGGGATTTACACAGATACGCAGTATTTT. Translation gives CASSLRRTGIYTDTQYF. V usage is TRBV28 and J usage is TRBJ2-3; 8 bases match TRBD1. Germline CDR1 MDHEN, CDR2 SYDVKM. The CDR3 runs 17 residues. The junction had 9 bases not matched to a gene; V was cut back by 2 bases and J by 2 bases.

The chain employs TRBV29-1 and TRBJ1-1; D is unclear. The CDR3 has 14 residues. The germline CDR1 and CDR2 sequences are SQVTM and ANQGSEA. V lost 5 bases to trimming and J lost 0 bases, with 13 bases between them. The CDR3 bases are TGCAGCGTTTGGGAGGGAAGTGTGAACACTGAAGCTTTCTTT. Translating gives CSVWEGSVNTEAFF.

This chain joins TRBV27 and TRBJ2-7; D is ambiguous. V was pared by 6 bases and J by 0 bases, with 3 bases between. This CDR3 spans 11 amino acids. Germline V gene lookup returns CDR1 MNHEY and CDR2 SMNVEV (reference sequence). CDR3 nucleotide sequence: TGTGCCAGCAGCTCCTCCTACGAGCAGTACGTC. The encoded protein is CASSSSYEQYV.

The rearrangement links TRBV19 to TRBJ2-3; maybe TRBD1 (5 bases). This CDR3 contains 15 residues. The V end lost 3 bases, the J end lost 0 bases, and 10 bases lay between the germline ends. Germline CDR1 LNHDA, CDR2 SQIVND (reference sequence). CDR3 protein: CASSIGRASTDTQYF. The CDR3 DNA follows: TGTGCCAGTAGTATCGGCAGGGCTAGCACAGATACGCAGTATTTT.

The chain is built from TRBV2 and TRBJ2-3; 11 bases are a match to TRBD2. The CDR3 has 15 residues. Per the germline V gene, CDR1 is SNHLY and CDR2 is FYNNEI. The ends lost 5 bases at V and 1 base at J; junction bases unmatched: 2. The CDR3 spells CASSPLAGGTDTQYF. CDR3 bases: TGTGCCAGCAGTCCACTAGCGGGGGGCACAGATACGCAGTATTTT.

J is TRBJ1-1 and V is TRBV10-2, with TRBD1 matching 7 bases. V lost 3 bases, J lost 5 bases, and 3 bases stayed unmatched. Germline-derived CDR1 and CDR2 are WSHSY and SAAADI. The length of the CDR3 is 13 residues. The CDR3 here is CASSEQGKTEAFF. The CDR3 bases are TGCGCCAGCAGTGAACAGGGGAAAACTGAAGCTTTCTTT.

The CDR3 nucleotides read TGTGCCAGCAGTCGAACAGGGGCACTAAGCAATCAGCCCCAGCATTTT. Translating it yields CASSRTGALSNQPQHF. V is TRBV6-6 and J is TRBJ1-5, with TRBD1 identical over 7 bases. V lost 5 bases and J lost 1; bases outside the gene matches: 8. The CDR3 has 16 residues. Germline V gene lookup returns CDR1 MNHNY and CDR2 SVGAGI (reference sequence).

The V and J genes are TRBV7-2 and TRBJ2-3; 9 bases are a match to TRBD2. Germline V CDR1 and CDR2: SGHTA, FQGNSA. The V gene end was trimmed by 8 bases and the J gene end by 6 bases; junction bases not matched to a gene: 6. The CDR3 runs to 13 residues. CDR3 sequence reads: CASRGGAEDTQYF. CDR3 in DNA: TGTGCCAGCCGCGGGGGGGCCGAGGATACGCAGTATTTT.

The chain has TRBV7-9 and TRBJ2-1, with D possibly being TRBD1 (6 bases). The ends were cut back, 5 bases at V and 7 bases at J, with 21 bases in the middle. The CDR3 is made up of 16 amino acids. CDR1 and CDR2 (germline): SEHNR, FQNEAQ (reference sequence). CDR3 sequence (DNA): TGTGCCAGCAGCATGACATCCGGGACAATGGAGAATGAGCAGTTCTTC. Its translation: CASSMTSGTMENEQFF.

The rearrangement joins TRBV4-1 to TRBJ2-1; 13 nucleotides align to TRBD2. V shed 0 bases and J 7 bases; nucleotides not matched to a gene: 6. Germline values: CDR1 MGHRA, CDR2 YSYEKL. This CDR3 is 17 amino acids long. CDR3 amino acids: CASSQEGTSGARNEQFF. The CDR3, as DNA: TGCGCCAGCAGCCAAGAAGGGACTAGCGGGGCTAGGAATGAGCAGTTCTTC.

The chain links TRBV27 to TRBJ2-7; D is possibly TRBD2 (5 bases). Deletions cut 2 bases from V and 4 bases from J, with 9 bases between. This CDR3 spans 13 amino acids. Germline loops: CDR1 MNHEY, CDR2 SMNVEV (reference sequence). CDR3: CASSLTRAYEQYF. For the CDR3, the DNA is TGTGCCAGCAGTTTAACGCGGGCTTACGAGCAGTACTTC.

This rearrangement joins TRBV11-2 to TRBJ1-3; D remains ambiguous. This CDR3 is 19 amino acids long. In germline, CDR1 is SGHAT, CDR2 FQNNGV. Between the trimmed V and J ends, which lost 1 base and 0 bases, there was a span of 19 bases. As DNA, the CDR3 is TGTGCCAGCAGCTTAGTTTCGGCGGGCGGCGCGAGCTCTGGAAACACCATATATTTT. Amino acids: CASSLVSAGGASSGNTIYF.

The chain is built from TRBV5-4 and TRBJ2-1, with 8 bases lining up with TRBD1. V lost 4 bases and J lost 7; bases outside the gene matches: 16. The CDR3 spans 17 residues. The germline V gene encodes CDR1 SGHNT and CDR2 YYREEE (reference sequence). The CDR3 DNA reads as TGTGCCAGCAGCCGACCCCCCCGAACAGGGGGTGGTAATGAGCAGTTCTTC. As protein: CASSRPPRTGGGNEQFF.

The chain uses TRBV12-5 and TRBJ1-5, with TRBD1 matching over 8 bases. The CDR3 is 13 amino acids. CDR1 LGHNT and CDR2 FRNRAP come from the germline V gene. The V segment lost 1 base and the J segment 9 bases; nucleotides outside the gene matches: 2. CDR3: CASGLGQGLPQHF. The DNA for the CDR3 is TGTGCTAGTGGTTTGGGACAGGGGCTGCCCCAGCATTTT.

J is TRBJ1-5 and V is TRBV9; the D gene is possibly TRBD1 (5 bases). Germline values: CDR1 SGDLS, CDR2 YYNGEE. The CDR3 has 16 residues. The ends were cut back, 4 bases at V and 3 bases at J, with 17 bases in the middle. For the CDR3, the DNA is TGTGCCAGCAGCCCGCGGGCGGGACCGAACAATCAGCCCCAGCATTTT. This translates into CASSPRAGPNNQPQHF.